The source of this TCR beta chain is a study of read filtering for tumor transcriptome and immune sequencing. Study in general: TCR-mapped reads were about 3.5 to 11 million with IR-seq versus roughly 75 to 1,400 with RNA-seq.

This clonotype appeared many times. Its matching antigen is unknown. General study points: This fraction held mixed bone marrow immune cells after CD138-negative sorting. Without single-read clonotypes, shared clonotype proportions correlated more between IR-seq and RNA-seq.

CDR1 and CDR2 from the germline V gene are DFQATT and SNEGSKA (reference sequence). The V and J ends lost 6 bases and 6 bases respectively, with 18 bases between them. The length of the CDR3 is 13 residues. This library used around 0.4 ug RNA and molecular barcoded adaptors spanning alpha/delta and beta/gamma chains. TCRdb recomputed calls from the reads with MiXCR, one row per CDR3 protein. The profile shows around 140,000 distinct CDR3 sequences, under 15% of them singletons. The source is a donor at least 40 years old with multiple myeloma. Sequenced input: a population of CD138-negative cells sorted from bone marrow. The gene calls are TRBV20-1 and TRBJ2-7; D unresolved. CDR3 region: CSASSAQKVEQYF. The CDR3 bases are TGCAGTGCCTCTAGTGCCCAGAAGGTCGAGCAGTACTTC.